This is a list of T cell receptor beta chains from one sample in a study of identical twins. One entry per CDR3 protein, called by TCRdb with MiXCR from the 5' RACE reads. The data contain under 900,000 distinct CDR3 sequences, 18% of them seen just once; the ten biggest clones take up around 13%. Another study also made use of these data, one on T cells expressing NK-cell markers.

Sequencing input: PBMCs. The receptors come from a woman aged 18-30 years in good health. CDR3s leave out the opening cysteine and the closing phenylalanine or tryptophan. D genes are given only for firm matches.

j_gene	d_gene	v_gene	CDR3aa
TRBJ2-6	TRBD1	TRBV10-3	ATRQGSGANVLT
TRBJ2-1	-	TRBV2	ASDSWVYNEQF
TRBJ2-5	-	TRBV20-1	SEQIQETQY
TRBJ1-3	-	TRBV6-5	ATQGTGNTIY
TRBJ1-1	TRBD1	TRBV20-1	SAIPTGRGVATEAF
TRBJ2-1	TRBD2	TRBV5-6	ASSFGLAGGPGGKNEQF
TRBJ2-3	-	TRBV5-1	ASSLGHTSTDTQY
TRBJ2-3	-	TRBV5-1	ASSSGLAGLTDTQY
TRBJ2-1	-	TRBV5-1	ASSPIASSYNEQF
TRBJ2-3	TRBD2	TRBV6-1	ASSKGLAGDRTQY
TRBJ2-2	TRBD1	TRBV24-1	ATSESGQGDHTGELF
TRBJ1-1	-	TRBV7-9	ASILNTEAF
TRBJ2-1	TRBD2	TRBV6-5	ASSLTSESSYNEQF
TRBJ2-1	TRBD2	TRBV9	ASSVDSGGNEQF
TRBJ2-7	-	TRBV12-3/TRBV12-4	ASRPEWGYEQY
TRBJ2-2	TRBD1	TRBV7-9	ASSFGTGTGELF
TRBJ2-5	TRBD2	TRBV2	ASTSGRETQY
TRBJ2-3	-	TRBV5-4	ASSLGGEGKSDTQY
TRBJ2-7	-	TRBV7-9	ASSLGPSWTYEQY
TRBJ2-7	-	TRBV10-3	AISITGTSSYEQY
TRBJ2-7	-	TRBV6-1	ASATGPGPYEQY
TRBJ1-5	-	TRBV7-8	ASSLARGVQPQH
TRBJ1-2	TRBD1	TRBV20-1	SASQLTGNYGYT
TRBJ2-2	-	TRBV5-1	ASSFDPGMNTGELF
TRBJ1-1	-	TRBV12-3/TRBV12-4	ASSRDPVLDSRAF
TRBJ2-5	-	TRBV4-2	ASSQEAGQPLQETQY
TRBJ2-5	TRBD1	TRBV5-1	ASSRTGVRETQY